This entry describes one T cell receptor (beta chain). The data belong to a study of blood T cell repertoires in COVID-19. Background on the study: The United States, Italy and Spain were the sources of the acute and convalescent COVID-19 samples. In each case, the material was cDNA or gDNA derived from T cells, B-cell-depleted T cells, or PBMCs.

Clones were sequenced by immunoSEQ multiplex PCR, and TCRdb holds only the in-frame ones, with some missing. The repertoire holds 150,000 to 160,000 clones, with roughly nine tenths as singletons. Germline CDR1 is LNHNV and CDR2 is YYDKDF (reference sequence). V dropped 0 bases and J dropped 1 base, with 13 bases sitting between them. CDR3 length equals 16 residues. This chain connects TRBV15 to TRBJ2-7; tentatively, D is TRBD1 (5 bases). This receptor was obtained from a woman in her thirties or forties with acute or convalescent COVID-19. The source material was peripheral blood. The CDR3 here is CATSRDEIQESYEQYF. The CDR3 region has the DNA TGTGCCACCAGCAGAGATGAGATACAGGAGTCCTACGAGCAGTACTTC.